This T cell receptor (beta chain) was found in a study of regulatory T cells in long-lasting Graves disease. As to this clonotype: No antigen is known for it.

J lost 4 bases, V lost 8 bases, and 5 bases had no gene match. The CDR3 spans 13 residues. Germline-derived CDR1 and CDR2 are MNHEY and SMNVEV (reference sequence). Study-level points and caveats: Only a small sample size was used, which may have cut accuracy.

Time point meaning: newly diagnosed GD, antithyroid drugs for less than 3 months. Generation of the TCR library employed RNA extracted from PBMCs. Building the TCR beta libraries relied on iRepertoire HTBI primers, and CDR3 regions underwent Arm-PCR. TCRdb recomputed calls from the multiplex PCR reads with MiXCR, one row per CDR3 protein. The profile shows 250,000 to 400,000 distinct CDR3 sequences, 18% of them singletons. The receptor was isolated from a female donor with Graves disease. The material sequenced was peripheral blood mononuclear cells (PBMCs), taken at new diagnosis, from a patient treated with antithyroid drugs. The V and J genes are TRBV27 and TRBJ1-1, with 9 bases aligning to TRBD1. CDR3 nucleotide sequence: TGTGCCAGCCGACAGGGGGGAATCACTGAAGCTTTCTTT. It codes for CASRQGGITEAFF.